This T cell receptor beta chain was captured by sequencing in a study of blood T cell repertoires in COVID-19 (dated by TCRdb to between 2020 and 2021). Regarding the study in general: The collaborator samples originated in the United States, Italy and Spain and spanned the acute and convalescent phases of COVID-19. The prospective study material was composed of cDNA or gDNA derived from T cells, B-cell-depleted T cells, or PBMCs. The dataset comprised deeply sampled blood TCRbeta repertoires from subjects exposed to, actively infected with, or recovered from COVID-19. The repertoires were made available in a free public database intended to serve as a resource for research on the immune response to SARS-CoV-2. Samples came from the ongoing ImmuneRACE study (first 160 participants) plus 1,254 subjects from 6 global collaborators. A de-identified subject ID, COVID-19 status, age in years and sex were almost always included in the sample metadata. Where available, HLA class I and class II types were obtained from metadata supplied by the sample provider rather than from assay-based typing.

Samples from volunteer blood donors who had recovered from COVID-19 were contributed by a second Seattle source. The collaborating institutions used their own protocols to collect whole blood in K2EDTA tubes. For TCRbeta analysis, collaborators shipped samples in one of three forms: frozen whole blood, isolated PBMCs, or DNA extracted from either of those sample types. Looking up the germline V gene yields CDR1 MGHDK and CDR2 SYGVNS. The CDR3 starts with the cysteine, ends with the phenylalanine, and has 14 residues. The entry retains the CDR3 DNA only, 42 bases that are in frame from base 1. V lost 3 bases and J lost 4 bases; the stretch between them is 10 bases long. Findings and caveats that apply to the study as a whole: Clinical and demographic metadata were provided uncurated, with the amount varying by source and participant.

Remarks on this clone: Its antigen is still unknown. Base qualities were left out, and no much larger clone turns up one base away.

TCRbeta CDR3 regions were amplified from genomic DNA using the immunoSEQ Assay, a bias-controlled multiplex PCR. Processing in the source paper ran as follows. The number of nucleated cells in each sample was estimated by amplification of reference gene primers within the assay. To quantify the absolute abundance of each unique TCRbeta CDR3 rearrangement, sequence reads were collapsed and filtered. For each sample, productive Simpson clonality was calculated as the square root of Simpson's diversity index across productive rearrangements. The clones in this table, taken by TCRdb from immuneACCESS, are in-frame only. Not every clone is retained; where verified, under half of the shortfall comes from an unresolved V gene, and the cause of the rest is unknown. D and trimming were read from the DNA, whereas the V and J calls and clone size are those reported in that table. This sample is represented by approximately 160,000 clones; roughly 88% of them were singletons. In total, the top ten clones hold roughly 1.1% of the sample.

Material: peripheral blood. The source of this sequence is a man in his sixties who had recovered from COVID-19. The chain was built from TRBV25-1 and TRBJ2-1, with TRBD2 perhaps the D gene, on 5 matching bases. CDR3 protein: CASSDLGVYNEQFF. The sequence in DNA is TGTGCCAGCAGTGACTTGGGAGTTTACAATGAGCAGTTCTTC.